This note documents a single TCR beta chain sequence. No antigen is known for it. This entry comes from a study of blood T cells in healthy people across ages. Study-wide results and limits: From one million sequenced T cells, diversity estimates were lower bounds. Naive T cell percentage and TCR beta diversity correlated strongly.

Through a sample-barcoded 5' primer and a J-beta primer mix, a second PCR was run for roughly 7 to 12 cycles. Every cDNA molecule carried a tag from a template-switch adaptor bearing 12 random nucleotides. CDR3-containing paired-end reads numbering at least 2.5 million came from each sample. MiXCR, applied by TCRdb to the 5' RACE reads, yields one record per CDR3 protein. The data show some 640,000 distinct CDR3 sequences, with around 49% seen just once and 25% to 35% held by the top ten. This sequence originates from a woman aged 55-69 years in good health. Sequencing was carried out using blood.

The CDR3 DNA sequence: TGCAGTGCTAGAGTACGGACGGACAATGAGCAGTTCTTC. Protein sequence: CSARVRTDNEQFF. The V call is TRBV20-1, the J call TRBJ2-1; D uncertain. Trimming took off 1 base at V and 5 bases at J, with 9 bases between the two ends. CDR1 DFQATT and CDR2 SNEGSKA come from the germline V gene (reference sequence). The CDR3 is 13 amino acids.